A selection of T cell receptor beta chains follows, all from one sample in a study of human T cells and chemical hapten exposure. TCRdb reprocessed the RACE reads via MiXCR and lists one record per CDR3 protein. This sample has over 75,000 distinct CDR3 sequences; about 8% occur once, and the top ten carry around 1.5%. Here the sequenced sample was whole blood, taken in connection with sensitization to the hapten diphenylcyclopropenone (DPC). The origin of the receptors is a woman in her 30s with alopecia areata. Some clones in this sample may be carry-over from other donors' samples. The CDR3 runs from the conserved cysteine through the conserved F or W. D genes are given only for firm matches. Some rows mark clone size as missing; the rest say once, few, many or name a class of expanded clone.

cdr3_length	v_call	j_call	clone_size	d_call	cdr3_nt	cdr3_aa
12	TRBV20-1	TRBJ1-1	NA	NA	TGCAGTGCTGGAACGCACATGAGTGGAGCTTTCTTT	CSAGTHMSGAFF
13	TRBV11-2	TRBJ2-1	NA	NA	TGTGCCAGCAGCCAAAGCAGGGGATATGAGCAGTTCTTC	CASSQSRGYEQFF
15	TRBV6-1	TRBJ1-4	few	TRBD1	TGTGCCAGCAGTGAAGACCCAGGGGGTTATGAAAAACTGTTTTTT	CASSEDPGGYEKLFF
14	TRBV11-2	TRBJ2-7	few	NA	TGTGCCAGCAGCCAGAGACCCGCCCCCTACGAGCAGTACTTC	CASSQRPAPYEQYF
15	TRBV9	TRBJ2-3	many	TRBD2	TGTGCCAGCAGCGCGCGGGGGGCCTTGACAGATACGCAGTATTTT	CASSARGALTDTQYF
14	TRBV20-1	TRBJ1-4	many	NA	TGCAGTGCTAGATGGGCGCGAGGTGATGAAAAACTGTTTTTT	CSARWARGDEKLFF
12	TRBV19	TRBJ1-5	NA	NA	TGTGCCAGTAGTATTGGGGTTCAGCCCCAGCATTTT	CASSIGVQPQHF
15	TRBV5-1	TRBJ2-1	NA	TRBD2	TGCGCCAGCAGCTTGGTGGGACTAGATACAAATGAGCAGTTCTTC	CASSLVGLDTNEQFF
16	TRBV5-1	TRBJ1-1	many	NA	TGCGCCAGCAGCTTGGCCGGGAACACAATGAACACTGAAGCTTTCTTT	CASSLAGNTMNTEAFF
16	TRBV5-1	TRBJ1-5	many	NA	TGCGCCAGCAGCGTGGGACGGGAGTATGTGAATCAGCCCCAGCATTTT	CASSVGREYVNQPQHF
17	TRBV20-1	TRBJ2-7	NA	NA	TGCAGTGCTAGAGCCGCGGCAGACCGAGGATTCTCCTACGAGCAGTACTTC	CSARAAADRGFSYEQYF
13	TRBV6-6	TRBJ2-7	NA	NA	TGTGCCAGCAGTCGCGGACCGTCTAAGGAGCAGTACTTC	CASSRGPSKEQYF
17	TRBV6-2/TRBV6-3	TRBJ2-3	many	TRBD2	TGTGCCAGCAGTGCCTCCCTCTCTGCGGGGGGGGAAAATACGCAGTATTTT	CASSASLSAGGENTQYF
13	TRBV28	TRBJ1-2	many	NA	TGTGCCAGCAGTCCCCGATTTAACTATGGCTACACCTTC	CASSPRFNYGYTF
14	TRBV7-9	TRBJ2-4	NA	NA	TGTGCCAGCAGCTTAGACGCAGCCAAAAACATTCAGTACTTC	CASSLDAAKNIQYF
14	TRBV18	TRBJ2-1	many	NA	TGTGCCAGCTCACCACCGTTCGAATGGAATGAGCAGTTCTTC	CASSPPFEWNEQFF
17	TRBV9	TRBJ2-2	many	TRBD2	TGTGCCAGCAGCGTAGTGGGGGAGGGAGTACACACCGGGGAGCTGTTTTTT	CASSVVGEGVHTGELFF
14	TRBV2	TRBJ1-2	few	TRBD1	TGTGCCAGCTCCCCGGGGACAGGGGTTTCTGGCTACACCTTC	CASSPGTGVSGYTF
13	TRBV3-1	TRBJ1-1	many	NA	TGTGCCAGCAGCCCAACAGAGAACACTGAAGCTTTCTTT	CASSPTENTEAFF
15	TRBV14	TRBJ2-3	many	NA	TGTGCCAGCAGCCCCACCGACTACCGCACAGATACGCAGTATTTT	CASSPTDYRTDTQYF
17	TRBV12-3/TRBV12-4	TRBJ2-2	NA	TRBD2	TGTGCCAGCAGTGGGACTAGCGGGGGCCGGAACACCGGGGAGCTGTTTTTT	CASSGTSGGRNTGELFF
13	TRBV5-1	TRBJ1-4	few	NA	TGCGCCAGCAGCTTGGGCAGGGATGAAAAACTGTTTTTT	CASSLGRDEKLFF
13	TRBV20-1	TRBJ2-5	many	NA	TGCAGTGCTAGCGGGGGGCACCAAGAGACCCAGTACTTC	CSASGGHQETQYF
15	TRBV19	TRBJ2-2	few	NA	TGTGCCAGTAACGCTGGGTCGGATTTCACCGGGGAGCTGTTTTTT	CASNAGSDFTGELFF
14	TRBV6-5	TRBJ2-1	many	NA	TGTGCCAGCAAGCCCTCAGGGACCAACGATGAGCAGTTCTTC	CASKPSGTNDEQFF
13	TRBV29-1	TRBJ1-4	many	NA	TGCAGCGTGGAGGGGTTTTTACGTGGAGAACTGTTTTTT	CSVEGFLRGELFF